This T cell receptor (beta chain) was obtained from a study of T cells after posttransplantation cyclophosphamide. Study-wide results and limits: Blood and skin or GI T cell repertoires showed limited TRB overlap.

Produced via immunoSEQ multiplex PCR; TCRdb's table is partial and in-frame only. The profile covers 1,500 or so clones, with approximately 97% appearing a single time and more than 1.5% taken by the ten largest. This related bone marrow graft donor gave peripheral blood on the day of marrow donation. Cells defined as naive were viable CD3+CD4+ or CD3+CD8+ and CCR7+CD45RA+CD45RO-CD95-CD27+CD28+. About this clone itself: Its antigen remains unidentified.

Sequenced sample: naive CD8+ T cells sorted from PBMCs. This receptor was obtained from a woman in her sixties in good health, CMV-negative, and a related stem cell transplant donor.

This CDR3 is CASSLAEGWNTEAFF. The CDR3 DNA follows: TGTGCCAGCAGCTTAGCAGAGGGCTGGAACACTGAAGCTTTCTTT. The chain combines TRBV7-6 with TRBJ1-1, with D uncertain. The CDR3 extends over 15 amino acids. Germline V gene data show CDR1 as SGHVS and CDR2 as FNYEAQ. V was trimmed by 0 bases and J by 1 base, leaving 9 bases between them.